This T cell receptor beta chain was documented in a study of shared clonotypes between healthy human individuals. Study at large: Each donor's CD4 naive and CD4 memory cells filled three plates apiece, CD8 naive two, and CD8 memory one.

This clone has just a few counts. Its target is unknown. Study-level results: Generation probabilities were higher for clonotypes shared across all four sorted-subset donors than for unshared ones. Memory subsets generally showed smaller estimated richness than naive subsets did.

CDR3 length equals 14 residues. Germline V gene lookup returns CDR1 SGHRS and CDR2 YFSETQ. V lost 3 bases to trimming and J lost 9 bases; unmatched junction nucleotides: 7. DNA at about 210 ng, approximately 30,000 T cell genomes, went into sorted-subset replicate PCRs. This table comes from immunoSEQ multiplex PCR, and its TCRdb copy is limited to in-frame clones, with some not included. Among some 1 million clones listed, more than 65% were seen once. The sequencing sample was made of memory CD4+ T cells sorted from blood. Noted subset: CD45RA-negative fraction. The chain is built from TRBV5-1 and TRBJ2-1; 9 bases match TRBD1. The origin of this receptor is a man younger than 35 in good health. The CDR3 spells CASSSLQGAGEQFF. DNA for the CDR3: TGCGCCAGCAGCTCACTACAGGGGGCGGGTGAGCAGTTCTTC. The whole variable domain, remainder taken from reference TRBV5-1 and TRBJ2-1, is KAGVTQTPRYLIKTRGQQVTLSCSPISGHRSVSWYQQTPGQGLQFLFEYFSETQRNKGNFPGRFSGRQFSNSRSEMNVSTLELGDSALYLCASSSLQGAGEQFFGPGTRLTVL.